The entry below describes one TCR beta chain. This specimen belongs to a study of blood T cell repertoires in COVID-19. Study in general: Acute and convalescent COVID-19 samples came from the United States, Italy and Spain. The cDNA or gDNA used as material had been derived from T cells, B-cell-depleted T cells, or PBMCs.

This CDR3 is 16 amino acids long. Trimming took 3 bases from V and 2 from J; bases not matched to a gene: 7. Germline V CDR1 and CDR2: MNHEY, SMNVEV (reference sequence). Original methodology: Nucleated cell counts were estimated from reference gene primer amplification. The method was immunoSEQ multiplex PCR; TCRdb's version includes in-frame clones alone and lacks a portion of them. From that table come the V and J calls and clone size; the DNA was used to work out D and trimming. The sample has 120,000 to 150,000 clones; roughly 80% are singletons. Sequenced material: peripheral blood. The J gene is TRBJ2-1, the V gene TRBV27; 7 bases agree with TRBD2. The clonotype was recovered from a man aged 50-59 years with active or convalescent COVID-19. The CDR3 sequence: CASSLIEGGPYNEQFF. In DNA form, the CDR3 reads TGTGCCAGCAGTTTGATAGAGGGAGGGCCCTACAATGAGCAGTTCTTC.